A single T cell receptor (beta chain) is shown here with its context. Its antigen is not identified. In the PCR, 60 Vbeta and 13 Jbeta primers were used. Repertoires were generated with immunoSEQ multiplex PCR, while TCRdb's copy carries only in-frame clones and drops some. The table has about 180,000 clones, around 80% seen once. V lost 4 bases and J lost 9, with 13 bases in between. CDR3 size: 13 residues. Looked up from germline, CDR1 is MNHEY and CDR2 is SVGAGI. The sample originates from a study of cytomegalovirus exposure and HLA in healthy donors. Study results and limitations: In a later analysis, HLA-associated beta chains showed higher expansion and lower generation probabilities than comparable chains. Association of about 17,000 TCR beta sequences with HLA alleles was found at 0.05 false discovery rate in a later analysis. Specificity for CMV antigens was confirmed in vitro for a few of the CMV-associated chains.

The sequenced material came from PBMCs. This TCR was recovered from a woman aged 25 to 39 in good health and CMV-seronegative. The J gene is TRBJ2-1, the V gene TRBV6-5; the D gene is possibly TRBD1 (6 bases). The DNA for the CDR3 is TGTGCCAGCAGTTCCGCAGGGGTGGGTGAGCAGTTCTTC. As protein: CASSSAGVGEQFF.